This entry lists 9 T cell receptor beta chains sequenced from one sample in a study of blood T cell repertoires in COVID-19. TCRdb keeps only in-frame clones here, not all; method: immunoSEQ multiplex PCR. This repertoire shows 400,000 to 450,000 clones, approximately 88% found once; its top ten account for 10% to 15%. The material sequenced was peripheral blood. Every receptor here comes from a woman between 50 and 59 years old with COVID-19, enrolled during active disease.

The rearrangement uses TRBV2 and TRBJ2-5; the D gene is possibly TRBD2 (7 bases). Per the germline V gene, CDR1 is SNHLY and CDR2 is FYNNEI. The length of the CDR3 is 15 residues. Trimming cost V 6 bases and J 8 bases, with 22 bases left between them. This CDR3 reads CASRVGGGPSSTQYF. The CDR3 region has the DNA TGTGCCAGCAGGGTGGGCGGGGGCCCCTCCTCTACCCAGTACTTC.

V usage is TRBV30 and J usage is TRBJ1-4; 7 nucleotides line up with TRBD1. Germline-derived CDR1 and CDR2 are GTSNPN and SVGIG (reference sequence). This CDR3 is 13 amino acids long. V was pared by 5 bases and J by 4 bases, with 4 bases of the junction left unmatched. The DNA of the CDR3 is TGTGCCTGGCAGGGACAGATTAATGAAAAACTGTTTTTT. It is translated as CAWQGQINEKLFF.

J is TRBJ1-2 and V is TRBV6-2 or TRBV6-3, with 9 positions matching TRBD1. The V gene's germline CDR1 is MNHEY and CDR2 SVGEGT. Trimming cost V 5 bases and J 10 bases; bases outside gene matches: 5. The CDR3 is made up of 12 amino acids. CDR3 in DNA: TGTGCCAGCAGTCAGGGACAGGGTAACTACACCTTC. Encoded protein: CASSQGQGNYTF.

The CDR3 coding sequence is TGTGCCAGCAGCCCCCAGGGGTATGGGCAGGGCCCTGATACGCAGTATTTT. Protein product: CASSPQGYGQGPDTQYF. This sequence joins TRBV7-8 and TRBJ2-3; maybe TRBD1 (6 bases). The ends were cut back, 5 bases at V and 6 bases at J, with 24 bases in the middle. The CDR3 is made up of 17 amino acids. In germline, CDR1 is SGHVS, CDR2 FQNEAQ.

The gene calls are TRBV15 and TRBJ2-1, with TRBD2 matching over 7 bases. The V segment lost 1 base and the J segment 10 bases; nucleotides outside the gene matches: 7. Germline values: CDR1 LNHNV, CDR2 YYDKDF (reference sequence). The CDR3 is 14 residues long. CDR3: CATSRVGGIREQFF. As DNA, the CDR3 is TGTGCCACCAGCAGAGTGGGAGGGATCAGGGAGCAGTTCTTC.

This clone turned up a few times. CDR3 coding DNA: TGCGCCAGCAGTAACCCGGGACAGGGGCTGGGTGAGCAGTTCTTC. Encoded protein: CASSNPGQGLGEQFF. The chain recombines TRBV5-1 with TRBJ2-1, with 10 bases fitting TRBD1. There are 15 residues in the CDR3. V was pared by 5 bases and J by 9 bases, with 11 bases of the junction left unmatched. Germline values: CDR1 SGHRS, CDR2 YFSETQ.

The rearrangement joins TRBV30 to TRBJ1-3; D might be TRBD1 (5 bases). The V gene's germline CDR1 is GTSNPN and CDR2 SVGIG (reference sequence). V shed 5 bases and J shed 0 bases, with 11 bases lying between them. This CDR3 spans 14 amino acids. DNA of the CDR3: TGTGCCTGGGGGGGGACGGACTCTGGAAACACCATATATTTT. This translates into CAWGGTDSGNTIYF.

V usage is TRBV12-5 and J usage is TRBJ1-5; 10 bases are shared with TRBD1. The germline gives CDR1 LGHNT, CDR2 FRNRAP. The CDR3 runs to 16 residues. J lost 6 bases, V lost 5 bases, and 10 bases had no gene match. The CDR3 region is CASGTGQGRSSQPQHF. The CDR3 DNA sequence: TGTGCTAGTGGTACGGGACAGGGGCGTTCTAGTCAGCCCCAGCATTTT.

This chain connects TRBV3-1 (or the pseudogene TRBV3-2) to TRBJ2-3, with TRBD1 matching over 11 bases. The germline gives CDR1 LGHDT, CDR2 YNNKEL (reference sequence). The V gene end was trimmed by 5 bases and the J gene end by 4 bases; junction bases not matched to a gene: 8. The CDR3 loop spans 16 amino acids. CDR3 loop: CASSSFGTGGPDTQYF. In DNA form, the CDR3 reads TGTGCCAGCAGCTCGTTCGGGACAGGGGGTCCAGATACGCAGTATTTT.